This T cell receptor (beta chain) is from a study of beta chain features in type 1 diabetes. V shed 0 bases and J shed 4 bases, with 11 bases lying between them. Germline V gene data show CDR1 as MNHEY and CDR2 as SMNVEV (reference sequence). The CDR3 is 15 amino acids. Sequenced material consisted of expressed TCRB transcripts (all of the isolated RNA was reverse transcribed). About 3.6 million reads were obtained on average from naive, central memory and regulatory T cell samples. Profiled with immunoSEQ multiplex PCR; TCRdb holds only in-frame clones, not every one. In the table there are under 350,000 clones, around 7.8% of which are singletons.

Sequencing was done on a sample of central memory CD4+ T cells from blood. The TCR was taken from a woman younger than 35 in good health. V gene TRBV27 combines with J gene TRBJ2-3; D gene uncertain. The CDR3 DNA reads TGTGCCAGCAGTTTATCTGTCTCCTTTTCAGATACGCAGTATTTT. Translation gives CASSLSVSFSDTQYF.